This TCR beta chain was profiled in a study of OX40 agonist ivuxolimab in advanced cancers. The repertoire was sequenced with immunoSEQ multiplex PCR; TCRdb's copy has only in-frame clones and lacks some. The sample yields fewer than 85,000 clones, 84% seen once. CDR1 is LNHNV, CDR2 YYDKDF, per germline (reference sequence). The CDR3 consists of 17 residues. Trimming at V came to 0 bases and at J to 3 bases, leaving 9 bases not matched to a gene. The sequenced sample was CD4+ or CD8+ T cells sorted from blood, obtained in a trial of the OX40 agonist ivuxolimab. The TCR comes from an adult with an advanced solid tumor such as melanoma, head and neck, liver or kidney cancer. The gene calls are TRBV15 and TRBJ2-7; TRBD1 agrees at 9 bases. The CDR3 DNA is TGTGCCACCAGCAGAGACGGGACAGGGCGGCAACACTACGAGCAGTACTTC. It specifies CATSRDGTGRQHYEQYF. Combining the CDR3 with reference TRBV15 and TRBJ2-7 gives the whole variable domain DAMVIQNPRYQVTQFGKPVTLSCSQTLNHNVMYWYQQKSSQAPKLLFHYYDKDFNNEADTPDNFQSRRPNTSFCFLDIRSPGLGDTAMYLCATSRDGTGRQHYEQYFGPGTRLTVT.